A single TCR beta chain is shown here with its context. Its target is not known. The CDR3 runs 16 residues. The germline V gene encodes CDR1 MNHNS and CDR2 SASEGT. Trimming left V 4 bases short and J 3 bases short, with 19 bases between. Amplification by 5'RACE using constant-segment primers produced TCR alpha and TCR beta cDNA libraries that carried sample barcodes and UMIs. TCRdb recomputed calls from the 5' RACE reads with MiXCR, one row per CDR3 protein. The data hold some 320,000 distinct CDR3 sequences, with over 11% observed a single time. This specimen comes from a study of T-cell memory formation after mild COVID-19. Study at large: In these data, TCR clusters were largely donor specific. Findings and caveats of the study: Mostly located in CM and EM were contracting CD4+ clones, with contracting CD8+ clones located in EMRA.

The chain uses TRBV6-1 and TRBJ2-7; a weak D match, TRBD1 (5 bases). This sequence originates from a man aged 18 to 29 who had mild COVID-19 (a few samples of this study predate the infection). Cell type and time point are not known. Sequenced input: PBMCs or a T cell subset sorted from them (not recorded which). DNA for the CDR3: TGTGCCAGCAGTGGCCTGGGCCTCTCAAGGGGCTACGAGCAGTACTTC. The encoded protein is CASSGLGLSRGYEQYF.